This T cell receptor (beta chain) was found in a study of siplizumab effects on memory and regulatory T cells. About the study: Without drug or with siplizumab at 0.95 to 1 ug/mL, mixed lymphocyte reactions were set up in pairs.

Coculture of the mixed lymphocyte reaction cells took place at 37 degrees C and lasted 6 days. Violet Dye was applied to stimulator PBMCs and CFSE to responder PBMCs before a 1:1 mix. The germline V and J ends were trimmed by 5 bases and 4 bases, with 17 bases remaining between them. Germline loops: CDR1 SEHNR, CDR2 FQNEAQ (reference sequence). This CDR3 has 15 amino acids. Points from the study as a whole: Siplizumab produced a significant drop in alloreactive sequences attributable to unstimulated CD4+ memory cells. Both greater diversity than memory cells and a major contribution to the alloresponse seemed to characterize naive T cells.

A note on this clone: As yet, its antigen is unknown.

The data were produced by immunoSEQ multiplex PCR, yet TCRdb's version contains in-frame clones alone and is incomplete. The data contain over 12,000 clones, approximately 48% of them singletons. The material sequenced was CFSE-low (dividing) CD4+ T cells sorted from an allogeneic mixed lymphocyte reaction. V usage is TRBV7-9 and J usage is TRBJ1-1; a weak D match, TRBD1 (5 bases). The TCR originated in a human donor in good health; the cells came from an allogeneic mixed lymphocyte reaction. Here the CDR3 reads CASSPGGGWGTEAFF. The CDR3 DNA reads TGTGCCAGCAGCCCGGGGGGAGGGTGGGGCACTGAAGCTTTCTTT.